This TCR beta chain is drawn from a study of blood T cell repertoires in COVID-19. Study in general: The United States, Italy and Spain supplied acute and convalescent COVID-19 samples. From T cells, B-cell-depleted T cells, or PBMCs came the material, which was cDNA or gDNA.

Profiling relied on immunoSEQ multiplex PCR, and the TCRdb table lists in-frame clones only, not all of them. The data show almost 100,000 clones, roughly 86% seen once. CDR1 is LGHNA, CDR2 YNFKEQ, per germline. This CDR3 region has 15 residues. The V end was cut by 1 base, the J end by 4 bases, with 11 bases between. The TCR originated in a man aged 50 or older with acute or convalescent COVID-19. Sequenced: peripheral blood. The genes are TRBV4-2 and TRBJ1-5, with D perhaps TRBD1 (6 bases). The CDR3 DNA follows: TGTGCCAGCAGCCAAGTGGCCGACAGGAATCAGCCCCAGCATTTT. This gives the protein CASSQVADRNQPQHF.